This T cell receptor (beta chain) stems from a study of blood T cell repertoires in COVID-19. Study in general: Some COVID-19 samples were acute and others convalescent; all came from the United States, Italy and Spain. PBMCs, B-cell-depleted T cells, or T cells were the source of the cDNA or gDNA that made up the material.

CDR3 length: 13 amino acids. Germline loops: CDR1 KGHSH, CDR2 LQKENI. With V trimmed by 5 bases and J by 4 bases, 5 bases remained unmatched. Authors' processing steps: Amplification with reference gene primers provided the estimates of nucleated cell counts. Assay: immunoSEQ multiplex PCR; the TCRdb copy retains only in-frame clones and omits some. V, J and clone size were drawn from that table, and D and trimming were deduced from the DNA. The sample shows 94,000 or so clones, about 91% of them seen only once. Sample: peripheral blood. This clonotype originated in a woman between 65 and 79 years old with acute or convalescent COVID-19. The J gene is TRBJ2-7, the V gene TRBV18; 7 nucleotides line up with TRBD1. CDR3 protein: CASSKGTAYEQYF. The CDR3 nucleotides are TGTGCCAGCTCAAAAGGGACAGCGTACGAGCAGTACTTC. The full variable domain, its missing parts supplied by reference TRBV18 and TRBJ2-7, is NAGVMQNPRHLVRRRGQEARLRCSPMKGHSHVYWYRQLPEEGLKFMVYLQKENIIDESGMPKERFSAEFPKEGPSILRIQQVVRGDSAAYFCASSKGTAYEQYFGPGTRLTVT.